Listed here are 14 T cell receptor beta chains from one sample, sequenced in a study of HIV-infected patients and healthy controls. TCRdb passed the 5' RACE reads through MiXCR, listing each CDR3 protein once. The table records about 64,000 distinct CDR3 sequences, around 21% of them present only once. The sequenced material came from CD4+ T cells from blood. The receptor source for this set is a human donor in good health.

This clonotype was recorded a few times. The chain employs TRBV14 and TRBJ2-1; D is unclear. The V gene's germline CDR1 is SGHDN and CDR2 FVKESK. This CDR3 is built from 13 residues. V dropped 1 base and J dropped 9 bases, with 10 bases sitting between them. CDR3 DNA sequence: TGTGCCAGCAGCCAAGCCCGCTCCACTGAGCAGTTCTTC. As protein: CASSQARSTEQFF.

The chain combines TRBV9 with TRBJ1-1; maybe TRBD1 (5 bases). Trimming removed 0 bases at V and 5 bases at J, with 14 bases between. This CDR3 is built from 15 residues. Germline CDR1 reads SGDLS; CDR2 reads YYNGEE. The CDR3: CASSVDPGRGTEAFF. CDR3 DNA: TGTGCCAGCAGCGTAGATCCGGGGAGGGGTACTGAAGCTTTCTTT.

This rearrangement joins TRBV6-5 to TRBJ2-1, with D unclear. Between the trimmed V and J ends, which lost 5 bases and 2 bases, there was a span of 4 bases. There are 12 residues in the CDR3. Looked up from germline, CDR1 is MNHEY and CDR2 is SVGAGI. The CDR3 sequence: CASSGAYNEQFF. CDR3 DNA sequence: TGTGCCAGCAGTGGGGCCTACAATGAGCAGTTCTTC.

The V call is TRBV20-1, the J call TRBJ2-6, with unresolved D. V was clipped by 3 bases and J by 1 base, with 4 bases between them. Germline assignment: CDR1 DFQATT and CDR2 SNEGSKA (reference sequence). The CDR3 runs 13 residues. The CDR3 region is CSASPSGANVLTF. In DNA, the CDR3 is TGCAGTGCTAGTCCTTCTGGGGCCAACGTCCTGACTTTC.

Only a few counts were recorded for this clonotype. The V call is TRBV9, the J call TRBJ1-1; no clear D. The germline V gene has CDR1 SGDLS and CDR2 YYNGEE. This CDR3 spans 15 amino acids. V was clipped by 1 base and J by 4 bases, with 14 bases between them. Here the CDR3 reads CASSVLAEPITEAFF. The CDR3 DNA is TGTGCCAGCAGCGTACTCGCCGAACCAATCACTGAAGCTTTCTTT. The full variable domain, rest sourced from reference TRBV9 and TRBJ1-1, is DSGVTQTPKHLITATGQRVTLRCSPRSGDLSVYWYQQSLDQGLQFLIQYYNGEERAKGNILERFSAQQFPDLHSELNLSSLELGDSALYFCASSVLAEPITEAFFGQGTRLTVV.

This clonotype was counted only a few times. The V call is TRBV19, the J call TRBJ1-1, with 10 bases fitting TRBD1. CDR1 is LNHDA, CDR2 SQIVND, per germline (reference sequence). The CDR3 sequence is 22 residues long. The V segment lost 3 bases and the J segment 0 bases; nucleotides outside the gene matches: 22. CDR3: CASSMRGPGTGVVTSMNTEAFF. CDR3 coding DNA: TGTGCCAGTAGTATGAGGGGACCCGGGACAGGGGTAGTAACTTCAATGAACACTGAAGCTTTCTTT. The whole variable domain, filled in from reference TRBV19 and TRBJ1-1, reads DGGITQSPKYLFRKEGQNVTLSCEQNLNHDAMYWYRQDPGQGLRLIYYSQIVNDFQKGDIAEGYSVSREKKESFPLTVTSAQKNPTAFYLCASSMRGPGTGVVTSMNTEAFFGQGTRLTVV.

The chain uses TRBV2 and TRBJ1-5; D is unclear. Germline V gene sequence: CDR1 SNHLY, CDR2 FYNNEI. With 8 bases removed from V and 6 bases from J, the gap between germline ends came to 14 bases. The CDR3 length is 13 residues. The CDR3 sequence is CASGPLPGQPQHF. The CDR3 bases are TGTGCCAGCGGGCCCCTGCCGGGTCAGCCCCAGCATTTT. Filled out from reference TRBV2 and TRBJ1-5, the complete variable domain reads EPEVTQTPSHQVTQMGQEVILRCVPISNHLYFYWYRQILGQKVEFLVSFYNNEISEKSEIFDDQFSVERPDGSNFTLKIRSTKLEDSAMYFCASGPLPGQPQHFGDGTRLSIL.

This sequence joins TRBV11-2 and TRBJ2-7; 9 positions match TRBD2. V was clipped by 1 base and J by 6 bases; unmatched bases: 7. In germline, CDR1 is SGHAT, CDR2 FQNNGV. This CDR3 contains 15 residues. The CDR3 nucleotides are TGTGCCAGCAGCTTAGGGGGTAGCGGGGGCACCGAGCAGTACTTC. This encodes CASSLGGSGGTEQYF.

The CDR3 spells CASSFDRGGLDTQYF. The CDR3 DNA reads as TGCGCCAGCAGCTTCGATCGGGGGGGGTTAGATACGCAGTATTTT. V usage is TRBV5-1 and J usage is TRBJ2-3, with 8 bases lining up with TRBD2. V trimming: 2 bases; J trimming: 5 bases; junction bases outside the gene matches: 7. Germline assignment: CDR1 SGHRS and CDR2 YFSETQ. This CDR3 contains 15 residues.

The chain recombines TRBV24-1 with TRBJ2-1; 12 nucleotides agree with TRBD2. CDR3 size: 19 residues. V trimming: 2 bases; J trimming: 0 bases; junction bases outside the gene matches: 7. CDR1 is KGHDR, CDR2 SFDVKD, per germline. CDR3 protein: CATSDSSSGRGSSYNEQFF. DNA for the CDR3: TGTGCCACCAGTGATTCCTCTAGCGGGAGGGGGAGCTCCTACAATGAGCAGTTCTTC.

The chain carries TRBV2 and TRBJ1-5; TRBD1 is a possible D gene (5 bases). V gave up 6 bases and J gave up 0 bases, with 12 bases separating them. This CDR3 region has 15 residues. Germline CDR1 and CDR2: SNHLY and FYNNEI. DNA for the CDR3: TGTGCCAGCAGACGGGACGGAGATAGCAATCAGCCCCAGCATTTT. Translating it yields CASRRDGDSNQPQHF.

This clonotype was detected a few times. The rearrangement uses TRBV10-2 and TRBJ1-1; 8 bases align to TRBD1. V shed 7 bases, J shed 4 bases, and the junction held 11 bases outside the gene matches. This CDR3 has 15 amino acids. The germline gives CDR1 WSHSY, CDR2 SAAADI. In DNA form, the CDR3 reads TGCGCCAGCACCCGGAGTCAGGGGGCCCCCACTGAAGCTTTCTTT. Translation: CASTRSQGAPTEAFF.

There are a few counts of this clonotype. The chain carries TRBV7-8 and TRBJ2-1, with TRBD2 identical over 14 bases. The junction had 9 bases not matched to a gene; V was cut back by 2 bases and J by 0 bases. CDR1 is SGHVS, CDR2 FQNEAQ, per germline. The CDR3 sequence is 20 residues long. The DNA of the CDR3 is TGTGCCAGCAGCTTAAGTCGCGGACTAGCGGGAGGTAACTCCTACAATGAGCAGTTCTTC. Amino acid sequence: CASSLSRGLAGGNSYNEQFF.

The chain carries TRBV23-1 and TRBJ2-7; D uncertain. TRBV23-1 is marked as an open reading frame, function uncertain. V lost 1 base to trimming and J lost 5 bases, with 30 bases between them. The CDR3 extends over 20 amino acids. The CDR3 protein is CASSQYTPPPEVPDVDEQYF. The CDR3 bases are TGCGCCAGCAGTCAATACACCCCCCCACCAGAGGTCCCAGATGTAGACGAGCAGTACTTC.